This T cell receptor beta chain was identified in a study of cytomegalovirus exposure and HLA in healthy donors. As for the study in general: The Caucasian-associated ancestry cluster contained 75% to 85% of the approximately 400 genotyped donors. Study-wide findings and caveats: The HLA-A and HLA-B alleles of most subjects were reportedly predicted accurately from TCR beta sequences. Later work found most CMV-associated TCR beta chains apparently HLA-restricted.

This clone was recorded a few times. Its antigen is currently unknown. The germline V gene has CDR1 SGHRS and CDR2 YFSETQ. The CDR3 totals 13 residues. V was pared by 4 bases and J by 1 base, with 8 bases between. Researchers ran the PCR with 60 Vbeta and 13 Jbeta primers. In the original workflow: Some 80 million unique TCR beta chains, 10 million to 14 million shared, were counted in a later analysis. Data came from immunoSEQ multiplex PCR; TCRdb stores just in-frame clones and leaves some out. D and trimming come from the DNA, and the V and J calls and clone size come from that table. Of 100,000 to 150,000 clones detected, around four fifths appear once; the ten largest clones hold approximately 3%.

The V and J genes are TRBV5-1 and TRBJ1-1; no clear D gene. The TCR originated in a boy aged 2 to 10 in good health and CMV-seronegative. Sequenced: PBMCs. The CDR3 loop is CASSLGANTEAFF. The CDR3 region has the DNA TGCGCCAGCAGCCTGGGAGCGAACACTGAAGCTTTCTTT.